This entry lists 27 T cell receptor beta chains sequenced from one sample in a study of blood T cell repertoires in COVID-19. The protocol was immunoSEQ multiplex PCR, while the TCRdb copy is restricted to in-frame clones and leaves out a portion. The sample lists approximately 230,000 clones, 80% to 90% seen once, with just under 20% in the top ten. Sequencing was performed on peripheral blood. Receptors were obtained from a young man with active or convalescent COVID-19.

The chain employs TRBV12-3 or TRBV12-4 and TRBJ2-5; D is perhaps TRBD2 (6 bases). The CDR3 is 12 amino acids. Trimming removed 5 bases at V and 9 bases at J, with 13 bases between. CDR3 in DNA: TGTGCCAGCAGTCCGGGAGATGAGGCCCAGTACTTC. Translated, it gives CASSPGDEAQYF.

The rearrangement uses TRBV6-4 and TRBJ2-1, with 11 bases identical to TRBD2. V was pared by 4 bases and J by 6 bases, with 2 bases of the junction left unmatched. The CDR3 consists of 14 residues. CDR1 MRHNA and CDR2 SNTAGT come from the germline V gene. The CDR3 loop reads CASSVSGGANEQFF. CDR3 sequence (DNA): TGTGCCAGCAGTGTTAGCGGGGGGGCCAATGAGCAGTTCTTC.

The chain employs TRBV30 and TRBJ2-1; 9 nucleotides line up with TRBD2. Germline CDR1 GTSNPN, CDR2 SVGIG (reference sequence). CDR3 length equals 13 residues. V shed 0 bases, J shed 13 bases, and the junction held 7 bases outside the gene matches. The CDR3 loop reads CAWSVPPLAGQFF. The DNA of the CDR3 is TGTGCCTGGAGTGTACCCCCGCTAGCGGGACAGTTCTTC.

The V gene is TRBV10-3, the J gene TRBJ1-4; D gene unclear. CDR1 is ENHRY, CDR2 SYGVKD, per germline. This CDR3 region has 16 residues. V lost 3 bases to trimming and J lost 3 bases, with 14 bases between them. The CDR3 is CAISDRTRTPNEKLFF. Written as DNA, the CDR3 is TGTGCCATCAGTGACAGGACCCGGACTCCTAATGAAAAACTGTTTTTT.

As concerns this clone: Other DNA sequences of this sample code for an identical CDR3. The chain recombines TRBV7-2 with TRBJ1-5; the D gene is possibly TRBD1 (6 bases). The CDR3 runs to 13 residues. Trimming pared 4 bases from V and 7 bases from J, leaving 11 bases between. CDR1 and CDR2 (germline): SGHTA, FQGNSA. CDR3 DNA sequence: TGTGCCAGCAGCTCCACAGGGTCCCAGCCCCAGCATTTT. It encodes CASSSTGSQPQHF. Filled out from reference TRBV7-2 and TRBJ1-5, the complete variable domain reads GAGVSQSPSNKVTEKGKDVELRCDPISGHTALYWYRQSLGQGLEFLIYFQGNSAPDKSGLPSDRFSAERTGGSVSTLTIQRTQQEDSAVYLCASSSTGSQPQHFGDGTRLSIL.

CDR3 nucleotide sequence: TGTGCCAGCAGCGTAGCGGAGGGGAACTACGAGCAGTACTTC. It translates to CASSVAEGNYEQYF. The rearrangement uses TRBV9 and TRBJ2-7; a weak D match, TRBD2 (6 bases). The V gene lost 0 bases and the J gene lost 3 bases, with 10 bases spanning the gap. This CDR3 comprises 14 residues. CDR1 and CDR2 (germline): SGDLS, YYNGEE.

This clone was seen just once. The CDR3 spells CSVRRGGQLADGYTF. Here the CDR3 DNA reads TGCAGCGTCCGGAGAGGAGGACAGCTTGCGGATGGCTACACCTTC. The chain combines TRBV29-1 with TRBJ1-2; D is perhaps TRBD1 (6 bases). The germline CDR1 and CDR2 sequences are SQVTM and ANQGSEA. The CDR3 extends over 15 amino acids. V was clipped by 6 bases and J by 6 bases, with 23 bases between them.

The chain joins TRBV11-2 to TRBJ2-3, with 8 bases identical to TRBD1. Germline loops: CDR1 SGHAT, CDR2 FQNNGV. The ends lost 4 bases at V and 1 base at J; junction bases unmatched: 4. The CDR3 totals 15 residues. The CDR3 spells CASSSRGQGTDTQYF. The CDR3 bases are TGTGCCAGCAGCTCTCGGGGACAGGGCACAGATACGCAGTATTTT.

The chain carries TRBV19 and TRBJ1-2; TRBD1 might be the D (5 bases). V lost 7 bases, J lost 4 bases, and 16 bases lay in between. Germline V gene lookup returns CDR1 LNHDA and CDR2 SQIVND (reference sequence). The CDR3 contains 14 residues. This CDR3 reads CASTVEGRPYGYTF. CDR3 nucleotide sequence: TGTGCCAGTACCGTGGAGGGGCGCCCCTATGGCTACACCTTC.

This sequence joins TRBV2 and TRBJ2-7, with a possible D match to TRBD2 (5 bases). Germline assignment: CDR1 SNHLY and CDR2 FYNNEI. This CDR3 is built from 13 residues. The germline V and J ends were trimmed by 7 bases and 3 bases, with 13 bases remaining between them. The CDR3 reads CASNERRDYEQYF. The CDR3 region has the DNA TGTGCCAGCAACGAGCGACGGGACTACGAGCAGTACTTC.

V usage is TRBV30 and J usage is TRBJ2-2; 7 positions match TRBD1. Germline CDR1 and CDR2: GTSNPN and SVGIG (reference sequence). The CDR3 is 13 amino acids. V dropped 1 base and J dropped 7; count of bases not matched to a gene: 3. CDR3 nucleotides: TGTGCCTGGAGTGACAGGGGCGACGGGGAGCTGTTTTTT. This gives the protein CAWSDRGDGELFF.

The gene calls are TRBV7-2 and TRBJ2-1; 11 bases map to TRBD2. Germline lookup yields CDR1 SGHTA and CDR2 FQGNSA. V dropped 4 bases and J dropped 6; count of bases not matched to a gene: 8. The CDR3 totals 16 residues. The CDR3, as DNA: TGTGCCAGCAGCTCGGACTCTAGCGGGAGGTTCAATGAGCAGTTCTTC. It codes for CASSSDSSGRFNEQFF.

The rearrangement uses TRBV5-1 and TRBJ2-5; TRBD1 might be the D (5 bases). This CDR3 has 16 residues. V lost 0 bases and J 2 bases, leaving 14 bases between the germline ends. Germline CDR1 reads SGHRS; CDR2 reads YFSETQ. This CDR3 reads CASSLAGDSLQETQYF. The CDR3 DNA sequence: TGCGCCAGCAGCTTGGCCGGTGACAGCCTACAAGAGACCCAGTACTTC. The complete variable domain, with remaining parts taken from reference TRBV5-1 and TRBJ2-5, reads KAGVTQTPRYLIKTRGQQVTLSCSPISGHRSVSWYQQTPGQGLQFLFEYFSETQRNKGNFPGRFSGRQFSNSRSEMNVSTLELGDSALYLCASSLAGDSLQETQYFGPGTRLLVL.

V usage is TRBV19 and J usage is TRBJ2-7, with D perhaps matching TRBD2 (6 bases). Germline V gives CDR1 LNHDA, CDR2 SQIVND (reference sequence). The CDR3 covers 14 residues. V was cut by 8 bases and J by 1 base, with 15 bases left in between. CDR3: CASGPAGGSYEQYF. In DNA, the CDR3 is TGTGCCAGTGGGCCAGCGGGCGGTTCCTACGAGCAGTACTTC.

This clone came up once. This chain links TRBV9 with TRBJ1-2; TRBD1 agrees at 11 bases. The J segment lost 7 bases and the V segment lost 2 bases, leaving 4 bases of the junction unmatched. Germline CDR1 SGDLS, CDR2 YYNGEE. This CDR3 region has 14 residues. The CDR3 nucleotides are TGTGCCAGCAGCGTCGGGACAGGGGGTGGTGGCTACACCTTC. It is translated as CASSVGTGGGGYTF.

The chain couples TRBV28 to TRBJ1-2; 7 bases match TRBD1. Germline V gene sequence: CDR1 MDHEN, CDR2 SYDVKM. V trimming: 2 bases; J trimming: 5 bases; junction bases outside the gene matches: 8. The CDR3 sequence is 15 residues long. The CDR3 nucleotides read TGTGCCAGCAGTTTAGTTACAGGGGTTCGATATGGCTACACCTTC. Amino acids: CASSLVTGVRYGYTF.

This CDR3 reads CASSPQTDPNYGYTF. CDR3 sequence (DNA): TGTGCCAGCAGCCCCCAGACAGATCCTAACTATGGCTACACCTTC. V and J are TRBV7-2 and TRBJ1-2; TRBD1 might be the D (5 bases). The V end lost 5 bases, the J end lost 0 bases, and 13 bases lay between the germline ends. Germline V gives CDR1 SGHTA, CDR2 FQGNSA. There are 15 residues in the CDR3.

The chain uses TRBV11-2 and TRBJ2-2; TRBD1 is a possible D gene (5 bases). The CDR3 is 14 amino acids. Germline V gene lookup returns CDR1 SGHAT and CDR2 FQNNGV. V gave up 5 bases and J gave up 5 bases, with 12 bases separating them. The CDR3 protein is CASSRQTPTGELFF. CDR3 sequence (DNA): TGTGCCAGCAGCAGACAGACTCCTACCGGGGAGCTGTTTTTT.

The V gene is TRBV13, the J gene TRBJ2-7; 9 bases are shared with TRBD1. The V gene end was trimmed by 5 bases and the J gene end by 5 bases; junction bases not matched to a gene: 13. This CDR3 is built from 16 residues. Germline values: CDR1 PRHDT, CDR2 FYEKMQ (reference sequence). CDR3 nucleotide sequence: TGTGCCAGCAGCGCCACTCACGGGACAGGGAGTAACGAGCAGTACTTC. Residues: CASSATHGTGSNEQYF.

The V and J genes are TRBV4-1 and TRBJ2-2; possible D gene TRBD1, 6 bases. Trimming cost V 0 bases and J 2 bases, with 10 bases left between them. Germline V lookup: CDR1 MGHRA, CDR2 YSYEKL. This CDR3 is built from 16 residues. The CDR3 spells CASSQEVGANTGELFF. The CDR3 bases are TGCGCCAGCAGCCAAGAAGTGGGGGCTAACACCGGGGAGCTGTTTTTT.

This clone was seen only once. This sequence joins TRBV29-1 and TRBJ1-6; D might be TRBD1 (6 bases). Trimming pared 6 bases from V and 10 bases from J, leaving 19 bases between. This CDR3 contains 14 residues. The germline V gene encodes CDR1 SQVTM and CDR2 ANQGSEA. The CDR3 here is CSVQGGALGSPLHF. CDR3 nucleotides: TGCAGCGTCCAAGGGGGGGCTTTGGGGTCACCCCTCCACTTT.

On this clone itself: Other DNA sequences in the same sample also yield this CDR3. The rearrangement joins TRBV9 to TRBJ1-1, with D maybe TRBD1 (5 bases). Germline V gene sequence: CDR1 SGDLS, CDR2 YYNGEE. V dropped 0 bases and J dropped 0 bases, with 6 bases sitting between them. The length of the CDR3 is 14 residues. In DNA, the CDR3 is TGTGCCAGCAGCGTAGCAGGGCTGAACACTGAAGCTTTCTTT. Translation gives CASSVAGLNTEAFF. Complete variable domain (other parts from reference TRBV9 and TRBJ1-1): DSGVTQTPKHLITATGQRVTLRCSPRSGDLSVYWYQQSLDQGLQFLIQYYNGEERAKGNILERFSAQQFPDLHSELNLSSLELGDSALYFCASSVAGLNTEAFFGQGTRLTVV.

The V and J genes are TRBV11-2 and TRBJ2-7, with D perhaps TRBD1 (7 bases). V lost 6 bases and J lost 1, with 16 bases in between. The germline V gene encodes CDR1 SGHAT and CDR2 FQNNGV. The CDR3 has 15 residues. The DNA of the CDR3 is TGTGCCAGCAGTCCTTCAGGGGGACTTTCCTACGAGCAGTACTTC. Amino acids: CASSPSGGLSYEQYF. Complete variable domain (other parts from reference TRBV11-2 and TRBJ2-7): EAGVAQSPRYKIIEKRQSVAFWCNPISGHATLYWYQQILGQGPKLLIQFQNNGVVDDSQLPKDRFSAERLKGVDSTLKIQPAKLEDSAVYLCASSPSGGLSYEQYFGPGTRLTVT.

The rearrangement joins TRBV19 to TRBJ1-1; possibly TRBD1 for D (5 bases). Trimming shortened V by 4 bases and J by 1 base, and 10 bases separated the two germline ends. The CDR3 is made up of 14 amino acids. Germline CDR1 and CDR2: LNHDA and SQIVND (reference sequence). Here the CDR3 DNA reads TGTGCCAGTAGTACCAGGGCTTCGAACACTGAAGCTTTCTTT. This gives the protein CASSTRASNTEAFF. Full variable domain (rest looked up from reference TRBV19 and TRBJ1-1): DGGITQSPKYLFRKEGQNVTLSCEQNLNHDAMYWYRQDPGQGLRLIYYSQIVNDFQKGDIAEGYSVSREKKESFPLTVTSAQKNPTAFYLCASSTRASNTEAFFGQGTRLTVV.

This CDR3 reads CASSHKGGFGEKLFF. CDR3 sequence (DNA): TGCGCCAGCAGCCATAAGGGGGGGTTCGGTGAAAAACTGTTTTTT. V is TRBV4-3 and J is TRBJ1-4; D perhaps matches TRBD1 (6 bases). Germline assignment: CDR1 LGHNA and CDR2 YSLEER. The CDR3 runs 15 residues. Deletions cut 3 bases from V and 7 bases from J, with 15 bases between.

CDR3 sequence: CASRTTSGGSYNEQFF. The CDR3 nucleotides are TGTGCCAGCAGGACCACTAGCGGGGGGTCCTACAATGAGCAGTTCTTC. The chain has TRBV4-2 and TRBJ2-1; 12 bases match TRBD2. Germline values: CDR1 LGHNA, CDR2 YNFKEQ. V was clipped by 6 bases and J by 1 base; unmatched bases: 4. The CDR3 sequence is 16 residues long.

About this clone: Other DNA sequences in this specimen translate into the identical CDR3. V usage is TRBV10-2 and J usage is TRBJ2-7; a weak D match, TRBD2 (6 bases). This CDR3 has 12 amino acids. Germline CDR1 is WSHSY and CDR2 is SAAADI. V dropped 7 bases and J dropped 3 bases, with 10 bases sitting between them. This chain's CDR3 is CASNGGGYEQYF. The CDR3 DNA follows: TGCGCCAGCAATGGGGGAGGCTACGAGCAGTACTTC.